This section outlines one TCR beta chain sequence together with its context. Its cognate antigen is unknown. Per the germline V gene, CDR1 is MDHEN and CDR2 is SYDVKM. The CDR3 has 14 amino acids. Deletions cut 4 bases from V and 0 bases from J, with 7 bases between. Time point given: cycle 4 day 1 (C4D1), after 6 weeks of nivolumab. All trial patients relapsed after autologous stem cell transplantation. Using immunoSEQ multiplex PCR, the repertoire was profiled, and TCRdb retains in-frame clones only, with some absent. The repertoire has 9,000 or so clones, about 83% of them found once; the top ten carry roughly 20%. This entry belongs to a study of PD-1 blockade in classical Hodgkin lymphoma. Findings and caveats of the study: Complete responders' baseline diversity resembled that of newly diagnosed patients. Whatever underlies the repertoire differences (possibly disease activity or prior therapy) remains undefined. There was a significant rise in CD4+ TCR diversity by C4D1, with no such rise for CD8+. Initiation of nivolumab under 1 year after ASCT led to exclusion of patients.

The source is a human donor with classical Hodgkin lymphoma. The chain carries TRBV28 and TRBJ1-3, with D tentatively TRBD1 (5 bases). The sample consisted of peripheral blood mononuclear cells (PBMCs), taken before the fourth cycle of nivolumab. CDR3 DNA: TGTGCCAGCAGTTCCCAGGGCTCTGGAAACACCATATATTTT. Its protein is CASSSQGSGNTIYF.